This T cell receptor (beta chain) was observed in a study of response to subunit inactivated influenza vaccine. Points from the study as a whole: Every seasonal influenza vaccination brings in few new T cells, the authors suggested.

Ten or more counts support this clonotype. Its specificity is not known. TCRdb recomputed calls from the RT-PCR reads with MiXCR, one row per CDR3 protein. In the table there are approximately 730,000 distinct CDR3 sequences, around 13% of which are singletons. Germline CDR1 and CDR2: MDHEN and SYDVKM. CDR3 length: 15 amino acids. V lost 2 bases, J lost 6 bases, and 14 bases lay in between. Sequencing used PBMCs from blood, obtained 14 to 15 days before vaccination. The genes are TRBV28 and TRBJ2-1; D tentatively fits TRBD1 or TRBD2 (5 bases each). The origin of this receptor is a man aged 50 to 59 who received an inactivated influenza vaccine. In nucleotides, the CDR3 is TGTGCCAGCAGTTTAGTCCCGGGACGGGGCAATGAGCAGTTCTTC. Amino acids: CASSLVPGRGNEQFF.